This T cell receptor beta chain is from a study of T cells in Graves' hyperthyroidism and ophthalmopathy. Using RNA transcripts as the source, TCR beta CDR3 regions were amplified. A first-round RT-PCR of the TCR CDR3 used the HTBI primer set. TCRdb fed the multiplex PCR reads into MiXCR, producing one record per CDR3 protein. The profile shows a few hundred thousand distinct CDR3 sequences, about 45% of them singletons. Germline V gene lookup returns CDR1 SGHTA and CDR2 FQGNSA. V lost 8 bases and J lost 3; bases outside the gene matches: 10. The CDR3 covers 16 residues. This clonotype appeared a few times.

The rearrangement joins TRBV7-2 to TRBJ2-7; 13 bases agree with TRBD2. This TCR came from a woman between 18 and 29 years old with Graves' hyperthyroidism. Sequenced input: peripheral blood or thyroid tissue (not recorded which). As DNA, the CDR3 is TGTGCCAGCTCACCACAGGGACTAGCGGGGAGCTACGAGCAGTACTTC. Encoded protein: CASSPQGLAGSYEQYF.